The clone carrying this TCR beta chain was seen more than once but under ten times. What it binds is not known. Time point of the sample: newly diagnosed GD, antithyroid drugs for less than 3 months. Generation of the TCR library employed RNA extracted from PBMCs. These data are taken from a study of regulatory T cells in long-lasting Graves disease. Construction of TCR beta libraries relied on iRepertoire HTBI primers and on Arm-PCR targeting CDR3 regions. TCRdb processed the multiplex PCR reads anew with MiXCR; each CDR3 protein has one entry. The data contain hundreds of thousands of distinct CDR3 sequences, about 16% of them seen just once; the ten biggest clones take up about 18%. This CDR3 spans 15 amino acids. V lost 2 bases to trimming and J lost 4 bases, with 11 bases between them. Findings of the study overall: Gene preferences differed: TRBV28, TRBJ1-2, TRBJ2-5 in persistent cases.

The same specimen was also included in a second study, on T cells in Graves' hyperthyroidism and ophthalmopathy.

This TCR was sampled from a woman aged 25 to 39 with Graves disease. V usage is TRBV12-3 or TRBV12-4 and J usage is TRBJ2-2; a possible D gene is TRBD2 (5 bases). The material sequenced was peripheral blood mononuclear cells (PBMCs), taken at new diagnosis, from a patient treated with antithyroid drugs. CDR3 coding DNA: TGTGCCAGCAGTTTATCTTCGGGGATCACCGGGGAGCTGTTTTTT. Protein product: CASSLSSGITGELFF.